This TCR beta chain was sequenced for a study of blood T cell repertoires in COVID-19. Study overall: Researchers got acute and convalescent COVID-19 samples from the United States, Italy and Spain. From T cells, B-cell-depleted T cells, or PBMCs came the material, which was cDNA or gDNA.

In the original processing: How many nucleated cells were present was estimated from reference gene primer amplification. Libraries were prepared by immunoSEQ multiplex PCR; TCRdb keeps only in-frame clonotypes and omits some of them. Clone size and the V and J calls come from that table; the DNA yielded D and trimming. This sample yields fewer than 450,000 clones, of which around 91% are seen a single time; 3% to 4% belongs to the top ten. Germline V lookup: CDR1 SGHNT, CDR2 YYREEE (reference sequence). This CDR3 spans 14 amino acids. With 6 bases clipped from V and 8 bases from J, the junction kept 9 bases outside the gene matches.

V is TRBV5-4 and J is TRBJ2-1; 9 bases are a match to TRBD2. This TCR was sampled from a woman aged 18-29 years who had recovered from COVID-19. Sequences were obtained from peripheral blood. The DNA of the CDR3 is TGTGCCAGCACCCCGGGACTAGCTAACCATGAGCAGTTCTTC. It specifies CASTPGLANHEQFF.